The 28 T cell receptor beta chains below come from one sample, sequenced in a study of cytomegalovirus exposure and HLA in healthy donors. PCR used 60 Vbeta primers and 13 Jbeta primers. Produced via immunoSEQ multiplex PCR; TCRdb's table is partial and in-frame only. Among 140,000 to 150,000 clones listed, 60% to 80% were seen once. Source material: PBMCs. The receptors shown here come from a male donor in good health and CMV-seronegative.

The chain is built from TRBV11-2 and TRBJ1-4; TRBD1 is a possible D gene (5 bases). The CDR3 totals 16 residues. Germline V CDR1 and CDR2: SGHAT, FQNNGV. V was cut by 1 base and J by 3 bases, with 12 bases left in between. The CDR3 loop reads CASSLVGGVPNEKLFF. CDR3 nucleotide sequence: TGTGCCAGCAGCTTAGTGGGAGGGGTACCTAATGAAAAACTGTTTTTT.

This chain links TRBV29-1 with TRBJ2-3; no clear D gene. Per germline, CDR1 SQVTM and CDR2 ANQGSEA. There are 11 residues in the CDR3. V was cut by 7 bases and J by 5 bases, with 10 bases left in between. CDR3 residues: CSARLGDTQYF. Written as DNA, the CDR3 is TGCAGCGCCCGGCTAGGAGATACGCAGTATTTT.

This clone was picked up one time. This chain connects TRBV18 to TRBJ1-4; TRBD1 might be the D (6 bases). Trimming removed 4 bases at V and 0 bases at J, with 9 bases between. The CDR3 spans 15 residues. Germline V gene lookup returns CDR1 KGHSH and CDR2 LQKENI. CDR3 nucleotide sequence: TGTGCCAGCTCACTTGGACAGCCAACTAATGAAAAACTGTTTTTT. Protein: CASSLGQPTNEKLFF.

V usage is TRBV7-3 and J usage is TRBJ2-2; D remains unclear. This CDR3 is built from 12 residues. CDR1 SGHTA and CDR2 FQGTGA come from the germline V gene. The ends were cut back, 5 bases at V and 2 bases at J, with 3 bases in the middle. DNA for the CDR3: TGTGCCAGCAGCCGTAACACCGGGGAGCTGTTTTTT. This translates into CASSRNTGELFF.

The CDR3 region is CASSPAGDTGELFF. The DNA for the CDR3 is TGTGCCAGCTCACCCGCGGGGGACACCGGGGAGCTGTTTTTT. V and J are TRBV18 and TRBJ2-2; 7 bases agree with TRBD2. The CDR3 has 14 amino acids. CDR1 is KGHSH, CDR2 LQKENI, per germline. Germline trimming cut 3 bases from V and 3 bases from J; bases unmatched to any gene: 1.

The rearrangement links TRBV19 to TRBJ1-5, with 8 bases lining up with TRBD1. CDR1 and CDR2 from the germline V gene are LNHDA and SQIVND (reference sequence). The CDR3 contains 16 residues. After removal of 4 bases from V and 4 bases from J, the junction contained 9 bases not matched to a gene. CDR3 protein: CASSTTGTGKNQPQHF. The CDR3 DNA follows: TGTGCCAGTAGTACCACCGGGACAGGTAAAAATCAGCCCCAGCATTTT. The full variable domain, completed using reference TRBV19 and TRBJ1-5, is DGGITQSPKYLFRKEGQNVTLSCEQNLNHDAMYWYRQDPGQGLRLIYYSQIVNDFQKGDIAEGYSVSREKKESFPLTVTSAQKNPTAFYLCASSTTGTGKNQPQHFGDGTRLSIL.

V gene TRBV6-5 combines with J gene TRBJ1-2; 8 bases agree with TRBD1. This CDR3 is built from 15 residues. V was pared by 0 bases and J by 6 bases, with 6 bases of the junction left unmatched. The germline CDR1 and CDR2 sequences are MNHEY and SVGAGI. The CDR3 protein is CASSYSGRGRDGYTF. The CDR3, as DNA: TGTGCCAGCAGTTACTCGGGCAGGGGGCGCGATGGCTACACCTTC.

The rearrangement uses TRBV29-1 and TRBJ2-3, with D possibly being TRBD1 (5 bases). Per germline, CDR1 SQVTM and CDR2 ANQGSEA. Trimming shortened V by 2 bases and J by 6 bases, and 15 bases separated the two germline ends. The CDR3 is 14 amino acids. CDR3 sequence: CSVELDTRPDTQYF. The CDR3 DNA is TGCAGCGTTGAATTGGACACCCGGCCCGATACGCAGTATTTT.

The rearrangement links TRBV5-1 to TRBJ2-7, with TRBD1 matching over 7 bases. The CDR3 has 16 residues. Germline V gives CDR1 SGHRS, CDR2 YFSETQ. With 4 bases clipped from V and 1 base from J, the junction kept 11 bases outside the gene matches. The CDR3 protein is CASSPRGGIGSYEQYF. The CDR3 nucleotides are TGCGCCAGCAGCCCTAGAGGGGGCATTGGGTCCTACGAGCAGTACTTC.

This clone showed up just a few times. The chain uses TRBV10-1 and TRBJ2-1, with D uncertain. This CDR3 is built from 16 residues. Germline V CDR1 and CDR2: WNHNN, SYGVQD (reference sequence). The V gene lost 3 bases and the J gene lost 2 bases, with 14 bases spanning the gap. The CDR3 loop reads CASSEFEAAAYNEQFF. For the CDR3, the DNA is TGCGCCAGCAGTGAATTCGAGGCAGCTGCCTACAATGAGCAGTTCTTC.

The chain joins TRBV6-4 to TRBJ1-4, with unresolved D. The germline gives CDR1 MRHNA, CDR2 SNTAGT. The CDR3 covers 13 residues. The V end was cut by 4 bases, the J end by 8 bases, with 11 bases between. The CDR3 region has the DNA TGTGCCAGCAGTGCTACTGGTTCGGAAAAACTGTTTTTT. It encodes CASSATGSEKLFF.

The chain's CDR3 is CASSETGGTGQPQHF. CDR3 nucleotides: TGTGCCAGCAGTGAAACAGGGGGCACGGGGCAGCCCCAGCATTTT. This chain connects TRBV6-4 to TRBJ1-5, with TRBD1 identical over 9 bases. The V gene's germline CDR1 is MRHNA and CDR2 SNTAGT. Germline trimming cut 3 bases from V and 7 bases from J; bases unmatched to any gene: 7. The CDR3 has 15 amino acids.

This clone appeared a few times. The genes are TRBV6-1 and TRBJ2-7; TRBD1 agrees at 8 bases. V lost 2 bases to trimming and J lost 6 bases; unmatched junction nucleotides: 15. Germline V CDR1 and CDR2: MNHNS, SASEGT. This CDR3 spans 17 amino acids. The CDR3 DNA is TGTGCCAGCAGTGAACTGGGCGGGCTTACAGGGGGTAGCGAGCAGTACTTC. It translates to CASSELGGLTGGSEQYF.

A few counts support this clone. The V gene is TRBV27, the J gene TRBJ2-7; 7 nucleotides agree with TRBD1. Germline V lookup: CDR1 MNHEY, CDR2 SMNVEV (reference sequence). V lost 2 bases, J lost 2 bases, and 0 bases stayed unmatched. CDR3 size: 13 residues. The CDR3 sequence: CASSLGTAYEQYF. DNA of the CDR3: TGTGCCAGCAGTTTAGGGACAGCCTACGAGCAGTACTTC.

The sample holds a few counts of this clone. The V gene is TRBV29-1, the J gene TRBJ1-5, with D maybe TRBD1 (5 bases). Germline CDR1 SQVTM, CDR2 ANQGSEA. The CDR3 extends over 12 amino acids. V was trimmed by 6 bases and J by 4 bases, leaving 10 bases between them. The CDR3 nucleotides are TGCAGCGTCGCTGACAGTAATCAGCCCCAGCATTTT. Amino acids: CSVADSNQPQHF.

This rearrangement joins TRBV27 to TRBJ2-7, with no clear D. Per germline, CDR1 MNHEY and CDR2 SMNVEV (reference sequence). This CDR3 is 13 amino acids long. Trimming cost V 3 bases and J 3 bases, with 9 bases left between them. CDR3 sequence reads: CASSFNSHYEQYF. DNA for the CDR3: TGTGCCAGCAGTTTTAACAGTCACTACGAGCAGTACTTC.

The rearrangement joins TRBV6-4 to TRBJ2-1, with 7 bases aligning to TRBD2. This CDR3 has 14 residues. CDR1 is MRHNA, CDR2 SNTAGT, per germline. The V gene end was trimmed by 0 bases and the J gene end by 9 bases; junction bases not matched to a gene: 5. For the CDR3, the DNA is TGTGCCAGCAGTGACTCGACGGGGGAGGGTGAGCAGTTCTTC. This codes for CASSDSTGEGEQFF.

This clone was detected only once. The rearrangement uses TRBV10-3 and TRBJ1-1, with TRBD1 as a possible D gene (5 bases). This CDR3 is built from 12 residues. V lost 4 bases, J lost 6 bases, and 9 bases lay in between. Germline loops: CDR1 ENHRY, CDR2 SYGVKD. The CDR3 DNA reads TGTGCCATCAGTGGGACATACCCTGAAGCTTTCTTT. It is translated as CAISGTYPEAFF.

The V call is TRBV19, the J call TRBJ2-7; the match to TRBD1 covers 8 bases. V was clipped by 6 bases and J by 6 bases; unmatched bases: 13. Germline V gene lookup returns CDR1 LNHDA and CDR2 SQIVND (reference sequence). This CDR3 contains 15 residues. For the CDR3, the DNA is TGTGCCAGTAGGCTAACGGACAGGGTCCCCCTCGAGCAGTACTTC. Translation: CASRLTDRVPLEQYF.

The rearrangement joins TRBV29-1 to TRBJ2-7; 7 bases are a match to TRBD2. The germline gives CDR1 SQVTM, CDR2 ANQGSEA. The CDR3 covers 11 residues. The J segment lost 2 bases and the V segment lost 6 bases, leaving 1 base of the junction unmatched. Written as DNA, the CDR3 is TGCAGCGTCGGGACTACCTACGAGCAGTACTTC. Translation: CSVGTTYEQYF.

The CDR3 loop is CASSARDSLGGANVLTF. The CDR3 DNA follows: TGTGCCAGCAGCGCCCGGGATTCACTTGGGGGGGCCAACGTCCTGACTTTC. The rearrangement uses TRBV9 and TRBJ2-6; perhaps TRBD2 as D (5 bases). Trimming took off 3 bases at V and 4 bases at J, with 17 bases between the two ends. Germline CDR1 SGDLS, CDR2 YYNGEE. The CDR3 spans 17 residues.

The V and J genes are TRBV27 and TRBJ1-6; the D gene is possibly TRBD1 (5 bases). Germline V gene data show CDR1 as MNHEY and CDR2 as SMNVEV (reference sequence). Trimming took off 3 bases at V and 8 bases at J, with 11 bases between the two ends. The CDR3 loop spans 14 amino acids. The CDR3 region has the DNA TGTGCCAGCAGTTTTCGGGGGAGGGATTCACCCCTCCACTTT. Amino acids: CASSFRGRDSPLHF.

The chain employs TRBV6-5 and TRBJ1-5, with D maybe TRBD1 (5 bases). CDR1 MNHEY and CDR2 SVGAGI come from the germline V gene. Trimming left V 7 bases short and J 2 bases short, with 9 bases between. CDR3 length: 13 residues. CDR3 sequence reads: CASTTGGNQPQHF. As DNA, the CDR3 is TGTGCCAGCACCACGGGGGGCAATCAGCCCCAGCATTTT.

This clone was found once. The J gene is TRBJ2-1, the V gene TRBV6-5, with TRBD2 matching over 8 bases. The V and J ends lost 0 bases and 2 bases, in that order; junction bases with no gene match: 3. The CDR3 spans 16 residues. Germline assignment: CDR1 MNHEY and CDR2 SVGAGI. The chain's CDR3 is CASSYSDGRAYNEQFF. CDR3 DNA sequence: TGTGCCAGCAGTTACTCGGACGGGAGGGCCTACAATGAGCAGTTCTTC.

The V gene is TRBV19, the J gene TRBJ2-6; D is uncertain. V gave up 3 bases and J gave up 3 bases, with 15 bases separating them. Germline CDR1 reads LNHDA; CDR2 reads SQIVND (reference sequence). The CDR3 is 17 residues long. The CDR3 DNA reads TGTGCCAGTAGTATGTTCTCCAACAGAAATGGGGCCAACGTCCTGACTTTC. It codes for CASSMFSNRNGANVLTF.

This clone was recorded only once. The rearrangement links TRBV29-1 to TRBJ1-2, with 8 bases fitting TRBD1. Germline assignment: CDR1 SQVTM and CDR2 ANQGSEA. This CDR3 region has 15 residues. J lost 6 bases, V lost 2 bases, and 11 bases had no gene match. The CDR3 DNA is TGCAGCGTTGAAATCAGGGGGCTCGAGTGGGATGGCTACACCTTC. Translated: CSVEIRGLEWDGYTF.

The count of this clone is one. This chain joins TRBV6-4 and TRBJ2-7, with a weak D call TRBD2 (5 bases). V was clipped by 1 base and J by 3 bases, with 16 bases between them. The CDR3 spans 16 residues. Germline values: CDR1 MRHNA, CDR2 SNTAGT. CDR3 coding DNA: TGTGCCAGCAGTGACTGGGCTCGAGGGAAGGACTACGAGCAGTACTTC. Amino acid sequence: CASSDWARGKDYEQYF.

This clone was counted only a few times. This chain connects TRBV5-4 to TRBJ2-5; possibly TRBD1 for D (6 bases). V was pared by 3 bases and J by 1 base, with 10 bases between. This CDR3 is 14 amino acids long. Per germline, CDR1 SGHNT and CDR2 YYREEE (reference sequence). The CDR3 region is CASSSGTFQETQYF. CDR3 bases: TGTGCCAGCAGCTCGGGGACATTCCAAGAGACCCAGTACTTC.